A selection of T cell receptor beta chains follows, all from one sample in a study of technical replicates of blood from a handful of donors. Libraries were prepared by immunoSEQ multiplex PCR; TCRdb keeps only in-frame clonotypes and omits some of them. Of about 48,000 clones listed, 90% to 95% were seen once; the top ten hold roughly 3.9%. Sample: PBMCs. The receptors come from a human donor in good health. Some clones in this sample may be carry-over from other donors' samples. The CDR3 runs from the conserved cysteine through the conserved F or W. D genes are given only for firm matches. Clone size appears in some rows only: once, few, many, or a class for an expanded clone.

v_call: TRBV7-2; d_call: -; j_call: TRBJ2-7; clone_size: -; cdr3_aa: CASSAQEGFHEQYF; cdr3_nt: TGTGCCAGCAGCGCACAGGAGGGATTCCACGAGCAGTACTTC
v_call: TRBV7-8; d_call: TRBD1; j_call: TRBJ2-2; clone_size: -; cdr3_aa: CASSPRQGAHTGELFF; cdr3_nt: TGTGCCAGCAGCCCGAGACAGGGAGCGCACACCGGGGAGCTGTTTTTT
v_call: TRBV6-6; d_call: -; j_call: TRBJ1-1; clone_size: -; cdr3_aa: CASSLPGSAEAFF; cdr3_nt: TGTGCCAGCAGCCTTCCAGGTAGCGCTGAAGCTTTCTTT
v_call: TRBV6-1; d_call: -; j_call: TRBJ1-6; clone_size: -; cdr3_aa: CASSEAIPGGAWNSPLHF; cdr3_nt: TGTGCCAGCAGTGAAGCGATCCCGGGAGGGGCTTGGAATTCACCCCTCCACTTT
v_call: TRBV5-4; d_call: -; j_call: TRBJ1-4; clone_size: -; cdr3_aa: CASSQDYREKLFF; cdr3_nt: TGTGCCAGCAGTCAGGATTATAGGGAAAAACTGTTTTTT
v_call: TRBV6-5; d_call: TRBD1; j_call: TRBJ2-3; clone_size: -; cdr3_aa: CASSSPTGRPDTQYF; cdr3_nt: TGTGCCAGCAGTTCCCCGACAGGGCGGCCAGATACGCAGTATTTT
v_call: TRBV11-2; d_call: TRBD2; j_call: TRBJ2-1; clone_size: once; cdr3_aa: CASSLGTSGQFF; cdr3_nt: TGTGCCAGCAGCTTAGGGACTAGCGGGCAGTTCTTC
v_call: TRBV10-3; d_call: TRBD1; j_call: TRBJ1-2; clone_size: -; cdr3_aa: CAISLQGADGYTF; cdr3_nt: TGTGCCATCAGCCTACAGGGGGCTGATGGCTACACCTTC
v_call: TRBV4-1; d_call: -; j_call: TRBJ1-5; clone_size: -; cdr3_aa: CASRLNWADNQPQHF; cdr3_nt: TGCGCCAGCAGGCTAAACTGGGCAGACAATCAGCCCCAGCATTTT
v_call: TRBV6-1; d_call: TRBD1; j_call: TRBJ1-6; clone_size: -; cdr3_aa: CASSETGENSPLHF; cdr3_nt: TGTGCCAGCAGTGAAACAGGGGAGAATTCACCCCTCCACTTT
v_call: TRBV5-1; d_call: -; j_call: TRBJ2-5; clone_size: -; cdr3_aa: CASRIIAARSETQYF; cdr3_nt: TGCGCCAGCAGAATAATAGCGGCAAGATCGGAGACCCAGTACTTC
v_call: TRBV5-6; d_call: -; j_call: TRBJ2-3; clone_size: -; cdr3_aa: CASSYGADTQYF; cdr3_nt: TGTGCCAGCAGTTACGGTGCAGATACGCAGTATTTT
v_call: TRBV7-2; d_call: TRBD1; j_call: TRBJ1-6; clone_size: -; cdr3_aa: CASSPDRGSSPLHF; cdr3_nt: TGTGCCAGCAGCCCGGACAGGGGGAGCTCACCCCTCCACTTT
v_call: TRBV7-2; d_call: -; j_call: TRBJ1-2; clone_size: -; cdr3_aa: CASKSQGGYGYTF; cdr3_nt: TGTGCCAGCAAATCCCAGGGAGGGTATGGCTACACCTTC
v_call: TRBV6-4; d_call: -; j_call: TRBJ1-5; clone_size: -; cdr3_aa: CASSDSWGIGNQPQHF; cdr3_nt: TGTGCCAGCAGTGACTCGTGGGGCATCGGCAATCAGCCCCAGCATTTT
v_call: TRBV4-3; d_call: TRBD2; j_call: TRBJ2-1; clone_size: -; cdr3_aa: CASSPRGGDEQFF; cdr3_nt: TGCGCCAGCAGCCCTAGGGGAGGGGATGAGCAGTTCTTC
v_call: TRBV2; d_call: -; j_call: TRBJ2-5; clone_size: -; cdr3_aa: CASSPSSPSAEQTQYF; cdr3_nt: TGTGCCAGCAGCCCGTCGTCGCCTAGCGCCGAGCAGACCCAGTACTTC
v_call: TRBV10-3; d_call: TRBD1; j_call: TRBJ2-2; clone_size: -; cdr3_aa: CAISDKTGVNTGELFF; cdr3_nt: TGTGCCATCTCGGACAAGACAGGGGTGAACACCGGGGAGCTGTTTTTT
v_call: TRBV18; d_call: -; j_call: TRBJ1-1; clone_size: -; cdr3_aa: CASSPMANTEAFF; cdr3_nt: TGTGCCAGCTCCCCCATGGCGAACACTGAAGCTTTCTTT
v_call: TRBV6-5; d_call: TRBD1; j_call: TRBJ2-1; clone_size: -; cdr3_aa: CASGIQGARNEQFF; cdr3_nt: TGTGCCAGCGGGATACAGGGGGCGCGAAATGAGCAGTTCTTC
v_call: TRBV5-6; d_call: TRBD1; j_call: TRBJ1-1; clone_size: -; cdr3_aa: CASSLRTGFMNTEAFF; cdr3_nt: TGTGCCAGCAGCCTACGGACAGGGTTCATGAACACTGAAGCTTTCTTT
v_call: TRBV10-2; d_call: -; j_call: TRBJ1-1; clone_size: -; cdr3_aa: CASRTEPNTEAFF; cdr3_nt: TGCGCCAGCCGTACCGAGCCGAACACTGAAGCTTTCTTT
v_call: TRBV6-1; d_call: TRBD1; j_call: TRBJ1-1; clone_size: -; cdr3_aa: CASSGGGQGKSEAFF; cdr3_nt: TGTGCCAGCAGTGGGGGGGGACAGGGAAAGAGTGAAGCTTTCTTT
v_call: TRBV19; d_call: TRBD2; j_call: TRBJ2-3; clone_size: -; cdr3_aa: CASSPLAVAGDSDTQYF; cdr3_nt: TGTGCCAGTAGCCCCTTGGCGGTAGCGGGAGACTCAGATACGCAGTATTTT
v_call: TRBV2; d_call: -; j_call: TRBJ1-2; clone_size: -; cdr3_aa: CASSGGWTANNYGYTF; cdr3_nt: TGTGCCAGCAGTGGCGGGTGGACAGCCAATAACTATGGCTACACCTTC
v_call: TRBV30; d_call: -; j_call: TRBJ2-6; clone_size: few; cdr3_aa: CAWSVGGSGANVLTF; cdr3_nt: TGTGCCTGGAGTGTAGGCGGTTCTGGGGCCAACGTCCTGACTTTC
v_call: TRBV4-3; d_call: -; j_call: TRBJ2-7; clone_size: -; cdr3_aa: CASSQYDYRDEQYF; cdr3_nt: TGCGCCAGCAGCCAATACGACTACAGGGACGAGCAGTACTTC
v_call: TRBV18; d_call: TRBD1; j_call: TRBJ2-7; clone_size: -; cdr3_aa: CASSPGQGAEQYF; cdr3_nt: TGTGCCAGCTCACCGGGACAGGGAGCCGAGCAGTACTTC
v_call: TRBV2; d_call: -; j_call: TRBJ2-5; clone_size: -; cdr3_aa: CASSAEETQYF; cdr3_nt: TGTGCCAGCAGTGCGGAAGAGACCCAGTACTTC
v_call: TRBV7-8; d_call: TRBD2; j_call: TRBJ2-7; clone_size: -; cdr3_aa: CASRREGEQYF; cdr3_nt: TGTGCCAGCAGACGGGAGGGTGAGCAGTACTTC
v_call: TRBV5-8; d_call: TRBD1; j_call: TRBJ2-5; clone_size: once; cdr3_aa: CASSEPQGTGQETQYF; cdr3_nt: TGTGCCAGCAGCGAGCCACAGGGGACAGGACAAGAGACCCAGTACTTC
v_call: TRBV4-1; d_call: TRBD1; j_call: TRBJ1-2; clone_size: -; cdr3_aa: CASSQTEAGGANYGYTF; cdr3_nt: TGCGCCAGCAGCCAAACCGAGGCAGGGGGAGCTAACTATGGCTACACCTTC
v_call: TRBV6-5; d_call: TRBD1; j_call: TRBJ1-2; clone_size: -; cdr3_aa: CASSYGPGQGIGGYTF; cdr3_nt: TGTGCCAGCAGTTACGGTCCGGGACAGGGGATTGGTGGCTACACCTTC
v_call: TRBV9; d_call: -; j_call: TRBJ2-1; clone_size: once; cdr3_aa: CASSQGGGKFF; cdr3_nt: TGTGCCAGCAGCCAAGGGGGAGGGAAGTTCTTC
v_call: TRBV13; d_call: -; j_call: TRBJ1-1; clone_size: -; cdr3_aa: CASTLANTEAFF; cdr3_nt: TGTGCCAGCACCCTGGCGAACACTGAAGCTTTCTTT
v_call: TRBV7-9; d_call: TRBD2; j_call: TRBJ2-1; clone_size: once; cdr3_aa: CASSLPGLGPYNEQFF; cdr3_nt: TGTGCCAGCAGCCTACCCGGACTAGGCCCCTACAATGAGCAGTTCTTC
v_call: TRBV9; d_call: TRBD1; j_call: TRBJ1-1; clone_size: -; cdr3_aa: CASSVTGQGTEAFF; cdr3_nt: TGTGCCAGCAGCGTAACGGGACAGGGGACTGAAGCTTTCTTT
v_call: TRBV13; d_call: -; j_call: TRBJ1-6; clone_size: few; cdr3_aa: CASSFGWSSYNSPLHF; cdr3_nt: TGTGCCAGCAGCTTTGGTTGGAGCTCCTATAATTCACCCCTCCACTTT
v_call: TRBV4-2; d_call: TRBD1; j_call: TRBJ1-4; clone_size: -; cdr3_aa: CASSQDRGEKLFF; cdr3_nt: TGTGCCAGCAGCCAAGACAGGGGGGAAAAACTGTTTTTT
v_call: TRBV18; d_call: TRBD1; j_call: TRBJ2-7; clone_size: -; cdr3_aa: CASSPGQGPSYEQYF; cdr3_nt: TGTGCCAGCTCACCCGGACAGGGACCGTCCTACGAGCAGTACTTC
v_call: TRBV27; d_call: TRBD1; j_call: TRBJ1-6; clone_size: -; cdr3_aa: CASQGQANSPLHF; cdr3_nt: TGTGCCAGCCAGGGACAGGCGAATTCACCCCTCCACTTT
v_call: TRBV25-1; d_call: -; j_call: TRBJ1-5; clone_size: -; cdr3_aa: CASSEGSGLGQPQHF; cdr3_nt: TGTGCCAGCAGTGAAGGATCGGGGTTAGGCCAGCCCCAGCATTTT
v_call: TRBV7-2; d_call: TRBD1; j_call: TRBJ1-5; clone_size: -; cdr3_aa: CASSLTPTGGGQPQHF; cdr3_nt: TGTGCCAGCAGCTTAACCCCAACAGGGGGGGGTCAGCCCCAGCATTTT
v_call: TRBV27; d_call: -; j_call: TRBJ2-1; clone_size: -; cdr3_aa: CASSSDRSPSHNEQFF; cdr3_nt: TGTGCCAGCAGTTCTGACAGGTCCCCATCCCACAATGAGCAGTTCTTC
v_call: TRBV30; d_call: -; j_call: TRBJ1-6; clone_size: -; cdr3_aa: CAWSVPGISPLHF; cdr3_nt: TGTGCCTGGAGCGTACCAGGGATTTCACCCCTCCACTTT